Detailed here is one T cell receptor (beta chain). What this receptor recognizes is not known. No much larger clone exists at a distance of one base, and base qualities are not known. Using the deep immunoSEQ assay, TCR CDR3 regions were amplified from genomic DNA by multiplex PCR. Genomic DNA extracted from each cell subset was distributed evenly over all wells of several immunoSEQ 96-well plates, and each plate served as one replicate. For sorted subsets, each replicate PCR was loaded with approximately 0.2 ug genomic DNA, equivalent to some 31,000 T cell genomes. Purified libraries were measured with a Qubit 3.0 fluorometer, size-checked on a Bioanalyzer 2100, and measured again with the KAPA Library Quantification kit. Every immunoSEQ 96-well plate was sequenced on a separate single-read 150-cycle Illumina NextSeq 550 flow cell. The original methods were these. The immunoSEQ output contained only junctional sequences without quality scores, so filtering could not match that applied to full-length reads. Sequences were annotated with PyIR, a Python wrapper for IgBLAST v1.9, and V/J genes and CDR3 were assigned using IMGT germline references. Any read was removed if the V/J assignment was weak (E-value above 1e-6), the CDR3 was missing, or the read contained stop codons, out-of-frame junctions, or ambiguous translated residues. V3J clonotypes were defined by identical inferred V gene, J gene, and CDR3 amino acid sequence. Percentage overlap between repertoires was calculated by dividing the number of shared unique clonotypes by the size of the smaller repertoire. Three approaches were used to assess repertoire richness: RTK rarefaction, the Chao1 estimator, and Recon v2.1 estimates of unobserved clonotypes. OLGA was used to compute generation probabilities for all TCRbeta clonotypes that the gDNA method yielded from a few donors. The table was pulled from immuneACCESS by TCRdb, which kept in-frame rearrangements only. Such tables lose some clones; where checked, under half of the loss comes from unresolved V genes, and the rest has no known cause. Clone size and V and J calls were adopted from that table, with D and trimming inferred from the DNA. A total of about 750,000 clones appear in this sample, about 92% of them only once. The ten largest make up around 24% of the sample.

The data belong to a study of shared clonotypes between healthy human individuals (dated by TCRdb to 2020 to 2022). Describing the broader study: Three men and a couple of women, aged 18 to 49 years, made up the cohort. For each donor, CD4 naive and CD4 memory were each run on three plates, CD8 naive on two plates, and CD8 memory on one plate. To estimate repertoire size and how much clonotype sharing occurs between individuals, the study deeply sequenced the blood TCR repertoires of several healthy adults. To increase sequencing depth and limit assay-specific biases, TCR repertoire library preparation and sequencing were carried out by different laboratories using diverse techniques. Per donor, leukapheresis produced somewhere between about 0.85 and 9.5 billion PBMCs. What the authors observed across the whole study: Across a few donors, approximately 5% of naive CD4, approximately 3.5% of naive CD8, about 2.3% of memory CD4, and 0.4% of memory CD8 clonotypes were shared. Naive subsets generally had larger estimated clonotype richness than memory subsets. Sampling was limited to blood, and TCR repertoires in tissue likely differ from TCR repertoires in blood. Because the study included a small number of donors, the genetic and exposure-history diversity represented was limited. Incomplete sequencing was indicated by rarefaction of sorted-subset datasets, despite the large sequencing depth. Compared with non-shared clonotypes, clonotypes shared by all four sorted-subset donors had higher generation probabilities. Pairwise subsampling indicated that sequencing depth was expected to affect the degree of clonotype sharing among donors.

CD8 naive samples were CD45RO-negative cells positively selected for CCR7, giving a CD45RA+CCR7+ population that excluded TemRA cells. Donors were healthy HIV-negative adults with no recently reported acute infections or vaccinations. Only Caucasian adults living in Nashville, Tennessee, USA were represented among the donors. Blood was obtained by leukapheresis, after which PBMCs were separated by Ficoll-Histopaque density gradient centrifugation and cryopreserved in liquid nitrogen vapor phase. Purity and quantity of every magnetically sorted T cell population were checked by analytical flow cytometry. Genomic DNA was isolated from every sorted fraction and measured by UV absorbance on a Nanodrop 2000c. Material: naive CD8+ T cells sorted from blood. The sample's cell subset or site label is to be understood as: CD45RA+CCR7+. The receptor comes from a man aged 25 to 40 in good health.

The DNA sequence is TGTGCCAGCACTCTTACAGGGGACTATGGCTACACCTTC. Its amino acids are CASTLTGDYGYTF. The chain uses TRBV5-4 and TRBJ1-2; TRBD1 aligns with 7 central bases. Taken from the germline V gene (reference sequence), the CDR1 and CDR2 loops are SGHNT and YYREEE. Including the terminal cysteine and phenylalanine, the CDR3 comprises 13 residues. Only the CDR3 DNA stays, 39 bases, in frame from base 1. Trimming removed 6 bases from V and 3 bases from J; the gene matches leave 5 bases unexplained. Reference TRBV5-4 and TRBJ1-2 genes cover what lies past the CDR3, so the full variable domain is ETGVTQSPTHLIKTRGQQVTLRCSSQSGHNTVSWYQQALGQGPQFIFQYYREEENGRGNFPPRFSGLQFPNYSSELNVNALELDDSALYLCASTLTGDYGYTFGSGTRLTVV.